The rows below give T cell receptor beta chains drawn from one sample of a study of blood T cell repertoires in COVID-19. Sequencing used immunoSEQ multiplex PCR; TCRdb keeps in-frame clones, though not all of them. The profile shows under 350,000 clones, about 89% of them singletons. The sample comprised peripheral blood. The receptors derive from a man aged 35 to 55 with acute or convalescent COVID-19. The CDR3 runs from the conserved cysteine through the conserved F or W. The D gene is left open where the match is weak. Part of the rows lack a size; the others show once, few, many or a class for expanded clones.

j_call: TRBJ2-7
d_call: TRBD1
v_call: TRBV13
clone_size: -
cdr3_nt: TGTGCCAGCAGCTGGGGACAGGGGCGTTACGAGCAGTACTTC
cdr3_aa: CASSWGQGRYEQYF

j_call: TRBJ1-3
d_call: -
v_call: TRBV5-1
clone_size: -
cdr3_nt: TGCGCCAGCAAAGGGGGTTCTGGAAACACCATATATTTT
cdr3_aa: CASKGGSGNTIYF

j_call: TRBJ1-4
d_call: -
v_call: TRBV11-1
clone_size: -
cdr3_nt: TGTGCCAGCAGCCGACTTGCAACTAATGAAAAACTGTTTTTT
cdr3_aa: CASSRLATNEKLFF

j_call: TRBJ1-4
d_call: -
v_call: TRBV6-1
clone_size: once
cdr3_nt: TGTGCCAGCAGTGAAGTGGCTGAAAAACTGTTTTTT
cdr3_aa: CASSEVAEKLFF

j_call: TRBJ1-4
d_call: -
v_call: TRBV20-1
clone_size: once
cdr3_nt: TGCAGTGCTAGATCCCGGGAGGGACTGTTTTTT
cdr3_aa: CSARSREGLFF

j_call: TRBJ1-2
d_call: TRBD1
v_call: TRBV5-4
clone_size: -
cdr3_nt: TGTGCCAGCAGCCCCCAGGGGGGTGCCGAGGGCTATGGCTACACCTTC
cdr3_aa: CASSPQGGAEGYGYTF

j_call: TRBJ2-4
d_call: -
v_call: TRBV2
clone_size: once
cdr3_nt: TGTGCCAGCAGTGAAGAGGGGGAGCCTAACATTCAGTACTTC
cdr3_aa: CASSEEGEPNIQYF

j_call: TRBJ1-2
d_call: TRBD1
v_call: TRBV4-1
clone_size: -
cdr3_nt: TGCGCCAGCAGCCAGGGGACAGGCCCCTCCTATGGCTACACCTTC
cdr3_aa: CASSQGTGPSYGYTF

j_call: TRBJ1-1
d_call: TRBD1
v_call: TRBV6-5
clone_size: -
cdr3_nt: TGTGCCAGCAGTTACACGGACAGGTCAGGAGGAGCTTTCTTT
cdr3_aa: CASSYTDRSGGAFF

j_call: TRBJ1-2
d_call: TRBD1
v_call: TRBV25-1
clone_size: once
cdr3_nt: TGTGCCAGCAGTGAACTCGGAGGGGGCGAGGGTGGCTACACCTTC
cdr3_aa: CASSELGGGEGGYTF

j_call: TRBJ2-2
d_call: TRBD1
v_call: TRBV27
clone_size: -
cdr3_nt: TGTGCCAGCAGTTTGACAGGGGGCACCGGGGAGCTGTTTTTT
cdr3_aa: CASSLTGGTGELFF

j_call: TRBJ1-5
d_call: -
v_call: TRBV27
clone_size: few
cdr3_nt: TGTGCCAGCAGTCTGGCGGGGGGTACTCAACAGCCCCAGCATTTT
cdr3_aa: CASSLAGGTQQPQHF

j_call: TRBJ1-1
d_call: -
v_call: TRBV5-6
clone_size: -
cdr3_nt: TGTGCCAGCAGCTTGACGGCAGGGGCGGGGAACACTGAAGCTTTCTTT
cdr3_aa: CASSLTAGAGNTEAFF

j_call: TRBJ2-3
d_call: TRBD1
v_call: TRBV24-1
clone_size: -
cdr3_nt: TGTGCCACCAGTGTTCGAACAGGGGGGAGCACAGATACGCAGTATTTT
cdr3_aa: CATSVRTGGSTDTQYF

j_call: TRBJ1-6
d_call: -
v_call: TRBV15
clone_size: -
cdr3_nt: TGTGCCACCAGCACGCCCACGGGGGGTTCACCCCTCCACTTT
cdr3_aa: CATSTPTGGSPLHF

j_call: TRBJ1-2
d_call: -
v_call: TRBV7-9
clone_size: -
cdr3_nt: TGTGCCAGCAGCCCTATATTCGAGGGCTCCGCTAATGGCTACACCTTC
cdr3_aa: CASSPIFEGSANGYTF

j_call: TRBJ1-2
d_call: TRBD1
v_call: TRBV13
clone_size: -
cdr3_nt: TGTGCCAGCAGCTTAGGGGGACAGTCTGTGGTCTATGGCTACACCTTC
cdr3_aa: CASSLGGQSVVYGYTF

j_call: TRBJ1-1
d_call: TRBD1
v_call: TRBV6-5
clone_size: -
cdr3_nt: TGTGCCAGCACCAGCTGGACAGGGGCGAACACTGAAGCTTTCTTT
cdr3_aa: CASTSWTGANTEAFF

j_call: TRBJ2-1
d_call: -
v_call: TRBV27
clone_size: -
cdr3_nt: TGTGCCAGCAGTTGGGCCAGATCGGCGGAGCAGTTCTTC
cdr3_aa: CASSWARSAEQFF

j_call: TRBJ2-7
d_call: TRBD1
v_call: TRBV2
clone_size: -
cdr3_nt: TGTGCCAGCAGTGATCCGACAGGGGTGGGCTACGAGCAGTACTTC
cdr3_aa: CASSDPTGVGYEQYF

j_call: TRBJ2-2
d_call: TRBD1
v_call: TRBV13
clone_size: -
cdr3_nt: TGTGCCAGCAGCTCGACAGGGGCCGGGGAGCTGTTTTTT
cdr3_aa: CASSSTGAGELFF

j_call: TRBJ2-2
d_call: -
v_call: TRBV19
clone_size: -
cdr3_nt: TGTGCCAGTACACCGACAGAGATGAACACCGGGGAGCTGTTTTTT
cdr3_aa: CASTPTEMNTGELFF

j_call: TRBJ2-3
d_call: TRBD2
v_call: TRBV6-5
clone_size: -
cdr3_nt: TGTGCCAGCAGTAGGCAGCGGGGGGGCACAGATACGCAGTATTTT
cdr3_aa: CASSRQRGGTDTQYF

j_call: TRBJ1-6
d_call: TRBD1
v_call: TRBV2
clone_size: -
cdr3_nt: TGTGCCAGCAGTAAGGACAGGGGATTTAATTCACCCCTCCACTTT
cdr3_aa: CASSKDRGFNSPLHF

j_call: TRBJ2-7
d_call: -
v_call: TRBV11-2
clone_size: -
cdr3_nt: TGTGCCAGCAGCTGGGACATACTGACCTACGAGCAGTACTTC
cdr3_aa: CASSWDILTYEQYF

j_call: TRBJ1-2
d_call: TRBD1
v_call: TRBV29-1
clone_size: few
cdr3_nt: TGCAGCGTTAAGCAGGGGGGCGGCTACACCTTC
cdr3_aa: CSVKQGGGYTF

j_call: TRBJ1-1
d_call: -
v_call: TRBV9
clone_size: -
cdr3_nt: TGTGCCAGCAGCGTAGTACAGAACACTGAAGCTTTCTTT
cdr3_aa: CASSVVQNTEAFF

j_call: TRBJ2-7
d_call: TRBD1
v_call: TRBV15
clone_size: -
cdr3_nt: TGTGCCACCAGAACAGGGGGAAGCTCCTACGAGCAGTACTTC
cdr3_aa: CATRTGGSSYEQYF

j_call: TRBJ2-1
d_call: TRBD2
v_call: TRBV5-1
clone_size: -
cdr3_nt: TGCGCCAGCAGTTCTGCCTTTCTAGCGGGGGGGCCGTATGAGCAGTTCTTC
cdr3_aa: CASSSAFLAGGPYEQFF

j_call: TRBJ1-5
d_call: -
v_call: TRBV2
clone_size: -
cdr3_nt: TGTGCCAGCAGTGAAACGGTATCCAATCAGCCCCAGCATTTT
cdr3_aa: CASSETVSNQPQHF

j_call: TRBJ1-6
d_call: -
v_call: TRBV7-3
clone_size: -
cdr3_nt: TGTGCCAGCAGCCAGGACAGAATTCTTTATAATTCACCCCTCCACTTT
cdr3_aa: CASSQDRILYNSPLHF

j_call: TRBJ2-6
d_call: -
v_call: TRBV2
clone_size: -
cdr3_nt: TGTGCCAGCGGCGGGACGAGGTCTGGGGCCAACGTCCTGACTTTC
cdr3_aa: CASGGTRSGANVLTF

j_call: TRBJ1-1
d_call: -
v_call: TRBV11-3
clone_size: -
cdr3_nt: TGTGCCAGCAGCTTATTCGGGGAAGCTGAAGCTTTCTTT
cdr3_aa: CASSLFGEAEAFF

j_call: TRBJ2-2
d_call: -
v_call: TRBV10-3
clone_size: -
cdr3_nt: TGTGCCACCCGAGGGGGGGAAACCGGGGAGCTGTTTTTT
cdr3_aa: CATRGGETGELFF

j_call: TRBJ1-2
d_call: -
v_call: TRBV7-2
clone_size: -
cdr3_nt: TGTGCCAGCAGCTTAGCGCGTAGGGGCAGGCACTATGGCTACACCTTC
cdr3_aa: CASSLARRGRHYGYTF

j_call: TRBJ2-2
d_call: -
v_call: TRBV10-1
clone_size: -
cdr3_nt: TGCGCCAGCAAAGGAGGGGAAGGCGGGGAGCTGTTTTTT
cdr3_aa: CASKGGEGGELFF

j_call: TRBJ2-3
d_call: -
v_call: TRBV18
clone_size: -
cdr3_nt: TGTGCCAGCTCAACAAACCAGGGAGATACGCAGTATTTT
cdr3_aa: CASSTNQGDTQYF

j_call: TRBJ2-1
d_call: -
v_call: TRBV11-3
clone_size: -
cdr3_nt: TGTGCCAGCAGCCCCTCTGGACAGAACTACAATGAGCAGTTCTTC
cdr3_aa: CASSPSGQNYNEQFF

j_call: TRBJ2-7
d_call: TRBD2
v_call: TRBV5-4
clone_size: -
cdr3_nt: TGTGCCAGCAGCTCCGGGACTAGCAACGAGCAGTACTTC
cdr3_aa: CASSSGTSNEQYF

j_call: TRBJ1-2
d_call: TRBD1
v_call: TRBV4-1
clone_size: -
cdr3_nt: TGCGCCAGCAGCCAACCGGACAGGGACGAAGGCTACACCTTC
cdr3_aa: CASSQPDRDEGYTF

j_call: TRBJ2-3
d_call: -
v_call: TRBV7-9
clone_size: -
cdr3_nt: TGTGCCAGCAGGGGGGAACTAGCTCCAGATACGCAGTATTTT
cdr3_aa: CASRGELAPDTQYF

j_call: TRBJ2-7
d_call: -
v_call: TRBV12-3/TRBV12-4
clone_size: -
cdr3_nt: TGTGCCAGCGCCAGGACAGCCTCCTACGAGCAGTACTTC
cdr3_aa: CASARTASYEQYF

j_call: TRBJ1-1
d_call: TRBD1
v_call: TRBV7-9
clone_size: -
cdr3_nt: TGTGCCAGCAGCTCCGGGTCAGGGGGCCCGAACTCTGAAGCTTTCTTT
cdr3_aa: CASSSGSGGPNSEAFF

j_call: TRBJ2-7
d_call: -
v_call: TRBV30
clone_size: -
cdr3_nt: TGTGCCTGGAGTGTGGAGTCCTCCTACGAGCAGTACTTC
cdr3_aa: CAWSVESSYEQYF

j_call: TRBJ1-4
d_call: -
v_call: TRBV24-1
clone_size: -
cdr3_nt: TGTGCCACCAGTGATACGCTAGCGGGTGAAAAACTGTTTTTT
cdr3_aa: CATSDTLAGEKLFF

j_call: TRBJ1-5
d_call: TRBD1
v_call: TRBV7-9
clone_size: -
cdr3_nt: TGTGCCAGCAGCTTAAGTTCGGCAGGGGGGCAGCCCCAGCATTTT
cdr3_aa: CASSLSSAGGQPQHF

j_call: TRBJ1-1
d_call: TRBD1
v_call: TRBV2
clone_size: -
cdr3_nt: TGTGCCAGCAGTGAGCAGGGGGGCACTGAAGCTTTCTTT
cdr3_aa: CASSEQGGTEAFF

j_call: TRBJ1-6
d_call: -
v_call: TRBV30
clone_size: -
cdr3_nt: TGTGCCTGGGCTGCCGGGACTTCGAATTCACCCCTCCACTTT
cdr3_aa: CAWAAGTSNSPLHF

j_call: TRBJ1-2
d_call: -
v_call: TRBV6-1
clone_size: -
cdr3_nt: TGTGCCAGCAGTGAAGCTAAGGGGCGGCGGGGCTACACCTTC
cdr3_aa: CASSEAKGRRGYTF

j_call: TRBJ2-1
d_call: TRBD2
v_call: TRBV9
clone_size: -
cdr3_nt: TGTGCCAGCAGTACCGGGACTAACTCCTACAATGAGCAGTTCTTC
cdr3_aa: CASSTGTNSYNEQFF

j_call: TRBJ1-2
d_call: -
v_call: TRBV7-8
clone_size: -
cdr3_nt: TGTGCCAGCAGCCCAAGGGCACAGGCCTTTAACTATGGCTACACCTTC
cdr3_aa: CASSPRAQAFNYGYTF

j_call: TRBJ1-1
d_call: TRBD1
v_call: TRBV5-6
clone_size: -
cdr3_nt: TGTGCCAGCAGCTGGGAAGACAGGGGGCTCCGTTTGAACACTGAAGCTTTCTTT
cdr3_aa: CASSWEDRGLRLNTEAFF

j_call: TRBJ1-2
d_call: TRBD1
v_call: TRBV19
clone_size: -
cdr3_nt: TGTGCCAGTAGTCATGGGCGACAGGGATCCTTCTATGGCTACACCTTC
cdr3_aa: CASSHGRQGSFYGYTF

j_call: TRBJ1-2
d_call: TRBD1
v_call: TRBV29-1
clone_size: -
cdr3_nt: TGCAGCGTTGACCGTGGGACAGGGGAGTGGTATGGCTACACCTTC
cdr3_aa: CSVDRGTGEWYGYTF

j_call: TRBJ2-7
d_call: -
v_call: TRBV7-6
clone_size: -
cdr3_nt: TGTGCCAGCAGCTCCGCTCCAGGGACCTACGAGCAGTACTTC
cdr3_aa: CASSSAPGTYEQYF

j_call: TRBJ1-2
d_call: TRBD1
v_call: TRBV14
clone_size: -
cdr3_nt: TGTGCCAGCAGCGTCGGGACAGGGGGATCTAACTATGGCTACACCTTC
cdr3_aa: CASSVGTGGSNYGYTF

j_call: TRBJ1-5
d_call: -
v_call: TRBV5-1
clone_size: -
cdr3_nt: TGCGCCAGCAGCCAGGATAGCAATCAGCCCCAGCATTTT
cdr3_aa: CASSQDSNQPQHF

j_call: TRBJ1-2
d_call: -
v_call: TRBV14
clone_size: -
cdr3_nt: TGTGCCAGCAGCCAATCCGGGGGCTATGGCTACACCTTC
cdr3_aa: CASSQSGGYGYTF

j_call: TRBJ1-1
d_call: TRBD1
v_call: TRBV29-1
clone_size: -
cdr3_nt: TGCGGCGGACAGGGGGGGACTGAAGCTTTCTTT
cdr3_aa: CGGQGGTEAFF

j_call: TRBJ2-2
d_call: -
v_call: TRBV2
clone_size: -
cdr3_nt: TGTGCCAGCATGATCGGGAAGATAGGGCGTGGGGAGCTGTTTTTT
cdr3_aa: CASMIGKIGRGELFF